This T cell receptor (beta chain) was sequenced for a study of shared clonotypes between healthy human individuals. As defined, naive CD8 cells were CD45RO-negative and positively selected for CCR7, with terminally differentiated effector memory CD45RA+ cells excluded. Comments on this clone: Its antigen is still unknown.

The authors split each subset's genomic DNA evenly across several immunoSEQ plates. Authors' processing steps: Sequence data from immunoSEQ were junction-only and lacked quality scores; consequently, filtering differed. The method was immunoSEQ multiplex PCR; TCRdb's version includes in-frame clones alone and lacks a portion of them. V and J calls and clone size are those listed in that table; D and trimming were worked out from the DNA. Among some 2.1 million clones listed, approximately 92% were seen once. Trimming stripped 6 bases from V and 5 bases from J, with 14 bases between. Looked up from germline, CDR1 is MNHEY and CDR2 is SMNVEV (reference sequence). The CDR3 covers 14 residues. Study observations and caveats: Naive CD4 clonotypes were shared across a handful of donors at about 5%. Rarefaction indicated that sorted-subset sequencing remained incomplete although depth was large.

The chain combines TRBV27 with TRBJ2-1; D is possibly TRBD1 (5 bases). This receptor was obtained from a young man in good health. Some clones in this sample may be carry-over from other donors' samples. Sequencing input: naive CD8+ T cells from PBMCs. CDR3 DNA: TGTGCCAGCAGGTTGGGGCAATACAACAATGAGCAGTTCTTC. Translation: CASRLGQYNNEQFF.